The rows below give T cell receptor beta chains drawn from one sample of a study of shared clonotypes between healthy human individuals. This table comes from immunoSEQ multiplex PCR, and its TCRdb copy is limited to in-frame clones, with some not included. The sample has about 1 million clones; around 74% are singletons. The sample taken for sequencing was memory CD4+ T cells sorted from blood. These receptors were obtained from a man aged 18 to 35 in good health. The CDR3 runs from the conserved cysteine through the conserved F or W. Fields, in order: D gene, J gene, clone size, V gene, CDR3 DNA, CDR3 protein. A D gene is named only where the DNA matches it firmly. Clone size is not always given. Where it is, it says once, few, many or a class for expanded clones.

TRBD1,TRBJ1-6,few,TRBV27,TGTGCCAGCAGTCCGCGGACAGGGGGCCAGTATAATTCACCCCTCCACTTT,CASSPRTGGQYNSPLHF
-,TRBJ1-2,-,TRBV30,TGTGCCTGGAGGTCGTCGGGCTATGGCTACACCTTC,CAWRSSGYGYTF
-,TRBJ1-1,-,TRBV6-1,TGTGCCAGCAGGGAAGGCCTCGGGAACACTGAAGCTTTCTTT,CASREGLGNTEAFF
-,TRBJ2-7,-,TRBV30,TGTGCCTGGAGTGGGGTTTCGGGGTACGAGCAGTACTTC,CAWSGVSGYEQYF
-,TRBJ2-7,-,TRBV10-3,TGTGCCATCGGTAACGGACTCTACGAGCAGTACTTC,CAIGNGLYEQYF
-,TRBJ2-5,-,TRBV5-6,TGTGCCAGCAGCTCCCTAGCCCCGGGGGTGCAACGGACCCAGTACTTC,CASSSLAPGVQRTQYF
-,TRBJ2-4,-,TRBV7-9,TGTGCCAGCAGCTTACGCGGGACACCCATTCAGTACTTC,CASSLRGTPIQYF
-,TRBJ2-7,-,TRBV5-1,TGCGCCAGCAGCTTTGGCAACTACGAGCAGTACTTC,CASSFGNYEQYF
TRBD1,TRBJ2-5,-,TRBV5-5,TGTGCCAGCAGCCTGACAGGGGGCTATGAGACCCAGTACTTC,CASSLTGGYETQYF
TRBD1,TRBJ2-7,-,TRBV2,TGTGCCAGCAGGGGGTCTGGGACAGGGCGGGCCTACGAGCAGTACTTC,CASRGSGTGRAYEQYF
-,TRBJ1-6,-,TRBV7-9,TGTGCCAGCAGCCGCCCGACAGTGAATAATTCACCCCTCCACTTT,CASSRPTVNNSPLHF
-,TRBJ1-1,-,TRBV2,TGTGCCAGCAGTTATTCGGGCACTGAAGCTTTCTTT,CASSYSGTEAFF
-,TRBJ1-1,-,TRBV2,TGTGCCAGCAGTCCCGCCGCTCAGGGACGGGTAATCACTGAAGCTTTCTTT,CASSPAAQGRVITEAFF
-,TRBJ1-2,few,TRBV30,TGTGTCTACTCCGCTCGAAACTATGGCTACACCTTC,CVYSARNYGYTF
-,TRBJ1-1,few,TRBV28,TGTGCCAGCATCCGGCCGGGCTTGAACACTGAAGCTTTCTTT,CASIRPGLNTEAFF
TRBD2,TRBJ2-7,once,TRBV5-4,TGTGCCAGCAGTCGGGGACTAGCGGGAGGGCCAGGCGAGCAGTACTTC,CASSRGLAGGPGEQYF
-,TRBJ2-7,-,TRBV21-1,TGTGCCAGCAGCATTGGGACAGGGGGCTACGAGCAGTACTTC,CASSIGTGGYEQYF
-,TRBJ2-7,-,TRBV27,TGTGCCAGCAGTTTTGGTTTCTCCTACGAGCAGTACTTC,CASSFGFSYEQYF
-,TRBJ2-1,few,TRBV19,TGTGCCAGTAGTATCGAGGGGACACGAAACAATGAGCAGTTCTTC,CASSIEGTRNNEQFF
-,TRBJ2-7,-,TRBV5-6,TGTGCCAGCAGCTGGAGGGGTACCTACGAGCAGTACTTC,CASSWRGTYEQYF
TRBD2,TRBJ2-3,-,TRBV6-4,TGTGCCAGCAGTCCCGGGACTAGCGGGGGCCTGGGAGATACGCAGTATTTT,CASSPGTSGGLGDTQYF
-,TRBJ1-4,-,TRBV6-6,TGTGCCACCCGACAAATTAATGAAAAACTGTTTTTT,CATRQINEKLFF
-,TRBJ1-3,few,TRBV5-6,TGTGCCAGCAGCCAAAGCTTTCTAGGAAACACCATATATTTT,CASSQSFLGNTIYF
TRBD2,TRBJ2-5,once,TRBV6-1,TGTGCCAGCAGTGAACTGGGGGGGACTAGTGAGACCCAGTACTTC,CASSELGGTSETQYF
-,TRBJ2-7,-,TRBV27,TGTGCCAGCAGTTTATCGAGAGGGGGGAGCTACGAGCAGTACTTC,CASSLSRGGSYEQYF
TRBD1,TRBJ1-3,-,TRBV6-1,TGTGCCAGCAGGGACAGGGGAGGCTCTGGAAACACCATATATTTT,CASRDRGGSGNTIYF
TRBD1,TRBJ1-5,-,TRBV19,TGTGCCAGCCAATCGACAGGGCGTCGCAATCAGCCCCAGCATTTT,CASQSTGRRNQPQHF
-,TRBJ1-4,-,TRBV6-1,TGTGCCAGCAGTGGACAGATCTCGGGAGAAAAACTGTTTTTT,CASSGQISGEKLFF
TRBD2,TRBJ2-2,few,TRBV4-3,TGCGCCAGCAGCCAAGGTATCCGCGGGGGACCCGGGGAGCTGTTTTTT,CASSQGIRGGPGELFF
TRBD1,TRBJ2-7,-,TRBV28,TGTGCCAGCGTAAGGGACAGCACCTTGTACGAGCAGTACTTC,CASVRDSTLYEQYF
TRBD1,TRBJ1-5,-,TRBV19,TGTGCCAGTAGTATAGCCCGGGACAGGCAGCCCCAGCATTTT,CASSIARDRQPQHF
TRBD1,TRBJ2-2,-,TRBV19,TGTGCCAGTAGTGGACAGGGGTTTTTCGGGGAGCTGTTTTTT,CASSGQGFFGELFF
TRBD2,TRBJ2-3,-,TRBV18,TGTGCCAGCTCACCACCGATTAGCGGGGGGGCGTTTGGGACAGATACGCAGTATTTT,CASSPPISGGAFGTDTQYF
TRBD1,TRBJ2-3,-,TRBV10-3,TGTGCCATCAGTCACGGACAGGGGGCGGGAGATACGCAGTATTTT,CAISHGQGAGDTQYF